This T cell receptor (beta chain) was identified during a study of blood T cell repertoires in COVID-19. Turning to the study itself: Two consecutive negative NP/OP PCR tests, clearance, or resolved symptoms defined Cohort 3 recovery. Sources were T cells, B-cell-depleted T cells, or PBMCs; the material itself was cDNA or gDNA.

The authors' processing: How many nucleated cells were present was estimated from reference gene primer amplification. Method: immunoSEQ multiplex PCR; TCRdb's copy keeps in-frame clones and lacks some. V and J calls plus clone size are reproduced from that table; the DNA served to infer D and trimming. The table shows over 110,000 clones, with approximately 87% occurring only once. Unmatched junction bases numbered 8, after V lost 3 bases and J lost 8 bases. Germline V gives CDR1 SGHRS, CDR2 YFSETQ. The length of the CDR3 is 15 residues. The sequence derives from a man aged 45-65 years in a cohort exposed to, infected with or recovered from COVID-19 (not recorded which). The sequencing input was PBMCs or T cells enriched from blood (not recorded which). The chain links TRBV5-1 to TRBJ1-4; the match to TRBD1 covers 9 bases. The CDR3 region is CASSWGQGEYEKLFF. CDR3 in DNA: TGCGCCAGCAGCTGGGGACAGGGAGAGTACGAAAAACTGTTTTTT.